This paragraph reports one TCR beta chain. Its antigen remains unknown. The data are from a study of T cell responses to AZD1222 COVID-19 vaccine. Study-wide context: Second-dose timings of about 4 or about 12 weeks were pooled. Study outcomes and limitations: Spike-specific TCR breadth and depth went up after people got two AZD1222 doses. Among the donors, most were white British and more were female, and clonal diversity was possibly underestimated.

Libraries were prepared by immunoSEQ multiplex PCR; TCRdb keeps only in-frame clonotypes and omits some of them. In the table there are 150,000 to 200,000 clones, roughly 93% of which are singletons. This receptor was identified in an adult in good health. The sample was peripheral blood, taken on day 0 of AZD1222 vaccination.

CDR3 region: CASSSGMAQYF. In nucleotides, the CDR3 is TGTGCCAGTAGTTCGGGCATGGCGCAGTATTTT. The V call is TRBV19, the J call TRBJ2-3; D is unresolved. With 5 bases removed from V and 10 bases from J, the gap between germline ends came to 10 bases. The CDR3 sequence is 11 residues long. Germline lookup yields CDR1 LNHDA and CDR2 SQIVND (reference sequence).